The next 25 T cell receptor beta chains were all read from a single sample in a study of T cell changes during pregnancy in multiple sclerosis. Some clones are missing from TCRdb's copy, which holds only in-frame ones; the method was immunoSEQ multiplex PCR. There are about 100,000 clones in the sample; roughly 92% occur only once, and approximately 1.2% lies in the top ten. Source: peripheral blood, taken in the second trimester of pregnancy. The receptors stem from a female donor with multiple sclerosis, enrolled in a pregnancy study.

The chain is built from TRBV5-4 and TRBJ1-3; 7 bases align to TRBD1. The CDR3 is 15 residues long. V lost 4 bases to trimming and J lost 2 bases; unmatched junction nucleotides: 6. CDR1 is SGHNT, CDR2 YYREEE, per germline (reference sequence). The CDR3 region is CASSRDRAAGNTIYF. CDR3 coding DNA: TGTGCCAGCAGCCGAGACAGGGCGGCTGGAAACACCATATATTTT.

CDR3 coding DNA: TGTGCCAGCAGTTCGGGGGACAGGCCTTTGTTGGGCTACACCTTC. It encodes CASSSGDRPLLGYTF. V gene TRBV27 combines with J gene TRBJ1-2; TRBD1 matches at 8 bases. Germline V lookup: CDR1 MNHEY, CDR2 SMNVEV (reference sequence). J lost 8 bases, V lost 4 bases, and 12 bases had no gene match. The CDR3 loop spans 15 amino acids.

V is TRBV6-1 and J is TRBJ1-5, with D perhaps TRBD1 (5 bases). Germline assignment: CDR1 MNHNS and CDR2 SASEGT. This CDR3 comprises 14 residues. The V and J ends lost 8 bases and 7 bases respectively, with 18 bases between them. CDR3 residues: CASWGGVQRQPQHF. The DNA for the CDR3 is TGTGCCAGCTGGGGCGGGGTGCAACGCCAGCCCCAGCATTTT.

V and J are TRBV18 and TRBJ1-5; 10 nucleotides match TRBD1. The CDR3 loop spans 14 amino acids. Per the germline V gene, CDR1 is KGHSH and CDR2 is LQKENI. The V gene end was trimmed by 3 bases and the J gene end by 5 bases; junction bases not matched to a gene: 1. In nucleotides, the CDR3 is TGTGCCAGCTCACCGACAGGGGGCGATCAGCCCCAGCATTTT. Translation: CASSPTGGDQPQHF.

V and J are TRBV28 and TRBJ2-7; TRBD2 agrees at 10 bases. This CDR3 spans 17 amino acids. Trimming took 4 bases from V and 1 from J; bases not matched to a gene: 10. Germline V gene lookup returns CDR1 MDHEN and CDR2 SYDVKM. Here the CDR3 DNA reads TGTGCCAGCAGTTCACAATCGAGACTAGCGGGTTCCTACGAGCAGTACTTC. Translating gives CASSSQSRLAGSYEQYF.

This chain links TRBV30 with TRBJ1-2; possibly TRBD1 for D (5 bases). Germline lookup yields CDR1 GTSNPN and CDR2 SVGIG (reference sequence). V was pared by 5 bases and J by 7 bases, with 11 bases between. The CDR3 consists of 11 residues. The DNA for the CDR3 is TGTGCCTGGGGGCAGGGTCTTGGCTACACCTTC. Amino acids: CAWGQGLGYTF. Full variable domain (rest looked up from reference TRBV30 and TRBJ1-2): SQTIHQWPATLVQPVGSPLSLECTVEGTSNPNLYWYRQAAGRGLQLLFYSVGIGQISSEVPQNLSASRPQDRQFILSSKKLLLSDSGFYLCAWGQGLGYTFGSGTRLTVV.

This chain connects TRBV9 to TRBJ1-3; D is perhaps TRBD1 (5 bases). This CDR3 contains 18 residues. CDR1 is SGDLS and CDR2 is YYNGEE in the germline V gene. V gave up 0 bases and J gave up 2 bases, with 18 bases separating them. The CDR3 protein is CASSVGGIGGMPGNTIYF. The CDR3 DNA sequence: TGTGCCAGCAGCGTAGGAGGGATCGGGGGGATGCCTGGAAACACCATATATTTT.

The V gene is TRBV5-1, the J gene TRBJ2-2; the match to TRBD2 covers 7 bases. Trimming removed 4 bases from V and 0 bases from J; junction bases left unmatched: 6. The CDR3 extends over 16 amino acids. Per germline, CDR1 SGHRS and CDR2 YFSETQ. Written as DNA, the CDR3 is TGCGCCAGCAGCGGGAGGGGTCCCACGAACACCGGGGAGCTGTTTTTT. This codes for CASSGRGPTNTGELFF. Looking up the rest from reference TRBV5-1 and TRBJ2-2 gives the full variable domain: KAGVTQTPRYLIKTRGQQVTLSCSPISGHRSVSWYQQTPGQGLQFLFEYFSETQRNKGNFPGRFSGRQFSNSRSEMNVSTLELGDSALYLCASSGRGPTNTGELFFGEGSRLTVL.

V usage is TRBV28 and J usage is TRBJ2-3, with D possibly matching TRBD2 (5 bases). Trimming removed 0 bases at V and 0 bases at J, with 10 bases between. Germline CDR1 is MDHEN and CDR2 is SYDVKM. CDR3 length: 16 residues. The CDR3 is CASSLWSTTSTDTQYF. The DNA for the CDR3 is TGTGCCAGCAGTTTATGGTCGACTACTAGCACAGATACGCAGTATTTT.

The V and J genes are TRBV7-2 and TRBJ1-5; D is undetermined. Trimming left V 5 bases short and J 2 bases short, with 7 bases between. CDR3 length equals 13 residues. Germline V gives CDR1 SGHTA, CDR2 FQGNSA. The CDR3 DNA sequence: TGTGCCAGCAGCCTCGTAGGCAATCAGCCCCAGCATTTT. Its translation: CASSLVGNQPQHF.

This clone was counted only a few times. The rearrangement uses TRBV5-5 and TRBJ1-5; D remains unclear. This CDR3 contains 13 residues. Germline V gene sequence: CDR1 SGHKS, CDR2 YYEKEE (reference sequence). V gave up 3 bases and J gave up 5 bases, with 9 bases separating them. The CDR3 reads CASSWEADQPQHF. The CDR3 nucleotides are TGTGCCAGCAGCTGGGAGGCTGATCAGCCCCAGCATTTT. Full variable domain (missing parts from reference TRBV5-5 and TRBJ1-5): DAGVTQSPTHLIKTRGQQVTLRCSPISGHKSVSWYQQVLGQGPQFIFQYYEKEERGRGNFPDRFSARQFPNYSSELNVNALLLGDSALYLCASSWEADQPQHFGDGTRLSIL.

This chain uses TRBV19 with TRBJ2-7; 8 nucleotides match TRBD1. CDR1 is LNHDA and CDR2 is SQIVND in the germline V gene (reference sequence). The junction had 3 bases not matched to a gene; V was cut back by 3 bases and J by 2 bases. The CDR3 loop spans 14 amino acids. The CDR3, as DNA: TGTGCCAGTAGTATCGGGACAGGTGCCTACGAGCAGTACTTC. Translation: CASSIGTGAYEQYF.

Worth noting for this clone: This specimen includes other DNA sequences encoding the same CDR3. The chain couples TRBV9 to TRBJ2-7; D call uncertain. Trimming took 4 bases from V and 4 from J, leaving 9 bases between them. Germline V gene lookup returns CDR1 SGDLS and CDR2 YYNGEE. This CDR3 is built from 12 residues. In DNA form, the CDR3 reads TGTGCCAGCAGCCCCACCGGTTACGAGCAGTACTTC. Translation gives CASSPTGYEQYF. The entire variable domain, with the rest obtained from reference TRBV9 and TRBJ2-7, is as follows: DSGVTQTPKHLITATGQRVTLRCSPRSGDLSVYWYQQSLDQGLQFLIQYYNGEERAKGNILERFSAQQFPDLHSELNLSSLELGDSALYFCASSPTGYEQYFGPGTRLTVT.

The chain links TRBV30 to TRBJ1-2; D possibly corresponds to TRBD1 (5 bases). Germline CDR1 GTSNPN, CDR2 SVGIG (reference sequence). V was trimmed by 4 bases and J by 3 bases, leaving 15 bases between them. This CDR3 region has 14 residues. The CDR3 here is CAWTFREGYYGYTF. As DNA, the CDR3 is TGTGCCTGGACCTTCCGGGAGGGGTACTATGGCTACACCTTC.

The J gene is TRBJ1-2, the V gene TRBV5-4; 10 bases align to TRBD1. Germline V lookup: CDR1 SGHNT, CDR2 YYREEE (reference sequence). This CDR3 region has 16 residues. The junction had 11 bases not matched to a gene; V was cut back by 4 bases and J by 5 bases. In DNA form, the CDR3 reads TGTGCCAGCAGCGCGCGAAAACCGGGACAGGGGTATGGCTACACCTTC. Residues: CASSARKPGQGYGYTF.

The gene calls are TRBV2 and TRBJ1-6, with D unclear. The germline gives CDR1 SNHLY, CDR2 FYNNEI. This CDR3 spans 14 amino acids. V was clipped by 6 bases and J by 10 bases, with 16 bases between them. CDR3 sequence reads: CASRTGRRVSPLHF. DNA of the CDR3: TGTGCCAGCAGGACGGGTCGCCGGGTGTCACCCCTCCACTTT.

The J gene is TRBJ1-5, the V gene TRBV28; D is uncertain. CDR3 length: 13 amino acids. V was pared by 7 bases and J by 0 bases, with 7 bases between. Germline V gene sequence: CDR1 MDHEN, CDR2 SYDVKM. CDR3 in amino acids: CASNTDSNQPQHF. Here the CDR3 DNA reads TGTGCCAGCAACACAGATAGCAATCAGCCCCAGCATTTT.

J is TRBJ1-1 and V is TRBV30; 7 bases are a match to TRBD1. The CDR3 contains 12 residues. V dropped 2 bases and J dropped 12; count of bases not matched to a gene: 9. CDR1 GTSNPN and CDR2 SVGIG come from the germline V gene (reference sequence). The CDR3 loop is CAWSRDSSGTFF. The CDR3 DNA reads as TGTGCCTGGAGTAGGGACAGCTCCGGGACTTTCTTT.

The V gene is TRBV6-6, the J gene TRBJ1-1, with D perhaps matching TRBD1 (6 bases). Germline values: CDR1 MNHNY, CDR2 SVGAGI (reference sequence). Trimming left V 5 bases short and J 1 base short, with 11 bases between. The CDR3 extends over 14 amino acids. CDR3 amino acids: CASSRDRTNTEAFF. The CDR3 DNA sequence: TGTGCCAGCAGTCGCGACAGGACGAACACTGAAGCTTTCTTT.

This clone was observed once. The chain couples TRBV9 to TRBJ1-3, with D perhaps TRBD1 (5 bases). Per germline, CDR1 SGDLS and CDR2 YYNGEE. This CDR3 has 19 residues. The V end was cut by 0 bases, the J end by 0 bases, with 19 bases between. The CDR3 loop reads CASSVAFLGHGGSGNTIYF. As DNA, the CDR3 is TGTGCCAGCAGCGTAGCTTTTCTTGGACACGGTGGCTCTGGAAACACCATATATTTT.

The chain combines TRBV28 with TRBJ2-3, with a tentative D call TRBD1 (6 bases). Germline values: CDR1 MDHEN, CDR2 SYDVKM. The CDR3 totals 13 residues. V lost 8 bases and J 0 bases, leaving 9 bases between the germline ends. CDR3 DNA: TGTGCCAGCCGGACAGCTAGCACAGATACGCAGTATTTT. Protein product: CASRTASTDTQYF.

The rearrangement joins TRBV11-2 to TRBJ2-7; TRBD1 might be the D (6 bases). Deletions cut 5 bases from V and 0 bases from J, with 23 bases between. This CDR3 region has 18 residues. The V gene's germline CDR1 is SGHAT and CDR2 FQNNGV. For the CDR3, the DNA is TGTGCCAGCAGCCCCATCTGGGGGACACCGGGACACTCCTACGAGCAGTACTTC. Translated: CASSPIWGTPGHSYEQYF.

This clone appeared once. The chain carries TRBV5-1 and TRBJ1-1; D remains ambiguous. Trimming cost V 1 base and J 1 base, with 8 bases left between them. The V gene's germline CDR1 is SGHRS and CDR2 YFSETQ. This CDR3 comprises 14 residues. The chain's CDR3 is CASSLREGNTEAFF. CDR3 in DNA: TGCGCCAGCAGCTTGAGGGAGGGGAACACTGAAGCTTTCTTT.

The chain is built from TRBV4-2 and TRBJ2-5, with 13 nucleotides matching TRBD2. The CDR3 runs 17 residues. The germline CDR1 and CDR2 sequences are LGHNA and YNFKEQ. J lost 7 bases, V lost 4 bases, and 12 bases had no gene match. The CDR3 DNA follows: TGTGCCAGCAGCCCGCCCGGACTAGCGGGAGCCTCGGGGACCCAGTACTTC. Translation gives CASSPPGLAGASGTQYF.

This chain joins TRBV29-1 and TRBJ1-2, with 7 bases identical to TRBD1. The CDR3 spans 11 residues. Per the germline V gene, CDR1 is SQVTM and CDR2 is ANQGSEA. Trimming removed 5 bases from V and 11 bases from J; junction bases left unmatched: 8. CDR3 nucleotides: TGCAGCGTTACGGACAGGACTAAATACACCTTC. Translating it yields CSVTDRTKYTF.